This record looks at one T cell receptor (beta chain) sequence and its context. The antigen is undetermined. The TCR beta CDR3 regions underwent amplification using RNA transcripts as the source. The primer set for the first-round RT-PCR of the TCR CDR3 was HTBI. Via MiXCR, TCRdb re-called the multiplex PCR reads, giving one row per CDR3 protein. The repertoire has roughly 360,000 distinct CDR3 sequences, approximately 13% of them found once; the top ten carry more than 20%. The data were obtained in a study of T cells in Graves' hyperthyroidism and ophthalmopathy. The V gene end was trimmed by 4 bases and the J gene end by 7 bases; junction bases not matched to a gene: 5. The germline V gene encodes CDR1 MNHNS and CDR2 SASEGT. The CDR3 loop spans 14 amino acids. Whole-study results and caveats: Ophthalmopathy, which appeared later, was predicted by the model a median about 5.9 months before onset.

Specimen: blood. The chain links TRBV6-1 to TRBJ1-5; TRBD1 agrees at 9 bases. This clonotype was sampled from a young man with Graves' hyperthyroidism that later progressed to Graves' ophthalmopathy. The CDR3 DNA follows: TGTGCCAGCAGTGCGGACAGGGGCGGGCAGCCCCAGCATTTT. Its translation is CASSADRGGQPQHF.